The 31 T cell receptor beta chains reported below all come from one sample, sequenced in a study of blood T cell repertoires in COVID-19. Repertoires were generated with immunoSEQ multiplex PCR, while TCRdb's copy carries only in-frame clones and drops some. The repertoire holds fewer than 300,000 clones, with approximately 85% as singletons. The sample taken for sequencing was PBMCs or T cells enriched from blood (not recorded which). The source is a woman in her thirties who had recovered from COVID-19.

This clone was counted a few times. The chain employs TRBV6-1 and TRBJ1-6, with 11 bases identical to TRBD1. The CDR3 consists of 16 residues. V was clipped by 3 bases and J by 7 bases; unmatched bases: 5. Germline CDR1 and CDR2: MNHNS and SASEGT. Written as DNA, the CDR3 is TGTGCCAGCAGTGACCCGGGACAGGGGGAGAATTCACCCCTCCACTTT. It translates to CASSDPGQGENSPLHF.

The J gene is TRBJ2-7, the V gene TRBV21-1; the table assigns TRBD1, which was not confirmed against the DNA. TRBV21-1 is a documented pseudogene. The CDR3 is 14 residues long. CDR3: CASSKEDRPLEQYF. The CDR3 DNA reads as TGTGCCAGCAGCAAAGAGGACAGGCCCCTCGAGCAGTACTTC.

The chain is built from TRBV19 and TRBJ1-1; no clear D gene. Germline CDR1 LNHDA, CDR2 SQIVND (reference sequence). V shed 3 bases and J shed 1 base, with 9 bases lying between them. This CDR3 has 14 residues. Here the CDR3 reads CASSIGQANTEAFF. In nucleotides, the CDR3 is TGTGCCAGTAGTATTGGTCAGGCGAACACTGAAGCTTTCTTT.

This chain connects TRBV9 to TRBJ2-3; possibly TRBD2 for D (6 bases). The CDR3 consists of 15 residues. Germline CDR1 reads SGDLS; CDR2 reads YYNGEE. V gave up 3 bases and J gave up 2 bases, with 13 bases separating them. CDR3 DNA sequence: TGTGCCAGCAGCGCCGCTTGGAGGGCCACAGATACGCAGTATTTT. It is translated as CASSAAWRATDTQYF. The full variable domain, in which reference TRBV9 and TRBJ2-3 provide the parts outside the CDR3, is DSGVTQTPKHLITATGQRVTLRCSPRSGDLSVYWYQQSLDQGLQFLIQYYNGEERAKGNILERFSAQQFPDLHSELNLSSLELGDSALYFCASSAAWRATDTQYFGPGTRLTVL.

The rearrangement joins TRBV28 to TRBJ2-2, with TRBD2 identical over 9 bases. The CDR3 spans 15 residues. Per the germline V gene, CDR1 is MDHEN and CDR2 is SYDVKM. V dropped 2 bases and J dropped 3; count of bases not matched to a gene: 1. DNA of the CDR3: TGTGCCAGCAGTTTAGCGGGGGGGCACACCGGGGAGCTGTTTTTT. Its translation is CASSLAGGHTGELFF.

This chain connects TRBV9 to TRBJ2-5; 7 bases are shared with TRBD2. Germline assignment: CDR1 SGDLS and CDR2 YYNGEE. J lost 2 bases, V lost 2 bases, and 6 bases had no gene match. The CDR3 has 15 amino acids. This chain's CDR3 is CASSVTGGLQETQYF. CDR3 coding DNA: TGTGCCAGCAGCGTGACGGGAGGCCTACAAGAGACCCAGTACTTC. Variable domain in full (rest from reference TRBV9 and TRBJ2-5): DSGVTQTPKHLITATGQRVTLRCSPRSGDLSVYWYQQSLDQGLQFLIQYYNGEERAKGNILERFSAQQFPDLHSELNLSSLELGDSALYFCASSVTGGLQETQYFGPGTRLLVL.

This clone was seen once. This may stem from a read error, because a much larger clone lies one nucleotide away. This chain connects TRBV2 to TRBJ1-5; perhaps TRBD1 as D (6 bases). From germline, CDR1 is SNHLY and CDR2 FYNNEI. The ends were cut back, 3 bases at V and 2 bases at J, with 11 bases in the middle. This CDR3 spans 15 amino acids. The CDR3 DNA follows: TGTGCCAGCAGTGATGGGGCAGGGGGCAATCAGCCCCAGCATTTT. Translation: CASSDGAGGNQPQHF.

J is TRBJ2-1 and V is TRBV5-1, with D hard to call. Between the trimmed V and J ends, which lost 3 bases and 1 base, there was a span of 20 bases. Germline CDR1 reads SGHRS; CDR2 reads YFSETQ. The CDR3 extends over 18 amino acids. The CDR3 bases are TGCGCCAGCAGCTCCGCGGTACTCCTTGGAACTTCCTACAATGAGCAGTTCTTC. Translated: CASSSAVLLGTSYNEQFF.

The chain carries TRBV6-5 and TRBJ2-1, with D tentatively TRBD1 (8 bases). V lost 4 bases and J lost 5, with 15 bases in between. The V gene's germline CDR1 is MNHEY and CDR2 SVGAGI. The CDR3 length is 15 residues. The CDR3 DNA reads as TGTGCCAGCAGTTTCGGACAGGGAGGGAACAATGAGCAGTTCTTC. It translates to CASSFGQGGNNEQFF.

The chain is built from TRBV11-2 and TRBJ2-1; D is perhaps TRBD2 (5 bases). Germline-derived CDR1 and CDR2 are SGHAT and FQNNGV. This CDR3 has 17 residues. The V end was cut by 7 bases, the J end by 0 bases, with 19 bases between. CDR3 in amino acids: CASTLRPSTSSYNEQFF. The CDR3 nucleotides are TGTGCCAGCACCCTCAGGCCCTCTACTAGCTCCTACAATGAGCAGTTCTTC.

The rearrangement links TRBV30 to TRBJ2-1; perhaps TRBD2 as D (5 bases). The V gene lost 0 bases and the J gene lost 8 bases, with 14 bases spanning the gap. This CDR3 is 14 amino acids long. Germline assignment: CDR1 GTSNPN and CDR2 SVGIG (reference sequence). The CDR3 DNA reads TGTGCCTGGAGTGTACTCGGGATAGAAGATGAGCAGTTCTTC. It encodes CAWSVLGIEDEQFF.

CDR3 in DNA: TGTGCCAGCTCACCTAAAGAGGGACTGTATTCACCCCTCCACTTT. Translation: CASSPKEGLYSPLHF. J is TRBJ1-6 and V is TRBV18; TRBD1 might be the D (5 bases). The CDR3 spans 15 residues. Looked up from germline, CDR1 is KGHSH and CDR2 is LQKENI. V gave up 3 bases and J gave up 8 bases, with 14 bases separating them.

The chain joins TRBV7-8 to TRBJ2-1; possible D gene TRBD1, 5 bases. Trimming shortened V by 5 bases and J by 4 bases, and 18 bases separated the two germline ends. This CDR3 is 16 amino acids long. CDR1 is SGHVS, CDR2 FQNEAQ, per germline. The chain's CDR3 is CASSLVQGGAYNEQFF. In nucleotides, the CDR3 is TGTGCCAGCAGCCTCGTCCAGGGCGGAGCTTACAATGAGCAGTTCTTC.

The gene calls are TRBV11-3 and TRBJ2-5; TRBD2 agrees at 7 bases. Germline CDR1 reads SGHNT; CDR2 reads YENEEA. Trimming cost V 4 bases and J 5 bases; bases outside gene matches: 4. The CDR3 has 13 residues. The CDR3 region is CASSWGGTETQYF. The CDR3 bases are TGTGCCAGCAGCTGGGGGGGAACGGAGACCCAGTACTTC. Complete variable domain (other parts from reference TRBV11-3 and TRBJ2-5): EAGVVQSPRYKIIEKKQPVAFWCNPISGHNTLYWYLQNLGQGPELLIRYENEEAVDDSQLPKDRFSAERLKGVDSTLKIQPAELGDSAVYLCASSWGGTETQYFGPGTRLLVL.

The CDR3 reads CASSPGLAGKSSYEQYF. CDR3 nucleotides: TGTGCCAGCAGCCCGGGACTAGCGGGGAAGAGCTCCTACGAGCAGTACTTC. The rearrangement joins TRBV21-1 to TRBJ2-7; the table names TRBD2, a call not compared with the DNA. TRBV21-1 represents a pseudogene. CDR3 length: 17 residues.

The gene calls are TRBV10-3 and TRBJ2-5; a weak D match, TRBD1 (5 bases). CDR3 length equals 15 residues. Trimming took 3 bases from V and 4 from J, leaving 15 bases between them. Germline assignment: CDR1 ENHRY and CDR2 SYGVKD. The CDR3 region is CAISDRRFDRETQYF. The CDR3 DNA reads as TGTGCCATCAGTGACCGGCGATTTGACAGAGAGACCCAGTACTTC.

This clone was seen a single time. The chain joins TRBV7-9 to TRBJ2-5; 13 nucleotides match TRBD2. Per germline, CDR1 SEHNR and CDR2 FQNEAQ (reference sequence). Trimming at V came to 5 bases and at J to 7 bases, leaving 7 bases not matched to a gene. CDR3 length: 15 residues. CDR3: CASSRGTSGTRTQYF. CDR3 DNA: TGTGCCAGCAGCCGCGGGACTAGCGGGACACGGACCCAGTACTTC.

The chain couples TRBV9 to TRBJ2-2; 11 bases match TRBD1. Germline V gene sequence: CDR1 SGDLS, CDR2 YYNGEE. CDR3 length: 17 residues. Germline trimming cut 3 bases from V and 7 bases from J; bases unmatched to any gene: 11. This chain's CDR3 is CASSAAPPGQGDGELFF. The DNA for the CDR3 is TGTGCCAGCAGCGCAGCTCCTCCGGGACAGGGGGACGGGGAGCTGTTTTTT.

The chain joins TRBV30 to TRBJ2-2; D ambiguous. Germline V gives CDR1 GTSNPN, CDR2 SVGIG (reference sequence). There are 11 residues in the CDR3. Trimming took 5 bases from V and 4 from J, leaving 5 bases between them. In nucleotides, the CDR3 is TGTGCCTGGTATTTCACCGGGGAGCTGTTTTTT. Encoded protein: CAWYFTGELFF.

This chain uses TRBV19 with TRBJ2-1; 13 bases align to TRBD2. CDR1 and CDR2 from the germline V gene are LNHDA and SQIVND (reference sequence). V was clipped by 0 bases and J by 8 bases; unmatched bases: 4. This CDR3 is 16 amino acids long. The CDR3: CASSIDLLAGGDEQFF. In DNA form, the CDR3 reads TGTGCCAGTAGTATAGATCTACTAGCGGGGGGGGATGAGCAGTTCTTC.

The genes are TRBV6-5 and TRBJ1-6, with 8 bases fitting TRBD1. This CDR3 contains 15 residues. Trimming cost V 2 bases and J 7 bases; bases outside gene matches: 4. Looked up from germline, CDR1 is MNHEY and CDR2 is SVGAGI. CDR3 coding DNA: TGTGCCAGCAGTTACGCGACAGGGGCGAATTCACCCCTCCACTTT. It translates to CASSYATGANSPLHF.

V usage is TRBV14 and J usage is TRBJ2-1, with D unresolved. Germline-derived CDR1 and CDR2 are SGHDN and FVKESK. V was clipped by 1 base and J by 4 bases, with 5 bases between them. CDR3 length equals 13 residues. This CDR3 reads CASSQGRYNEQFF. As DNA, the CDR3 is TGTGCCAGCAGCCAAGGGCGGTACAATGAGCAGTTCTTC.

The J gene is TRBJ1-2, the V gene TRBV12-5, with 9 bases identical to TRBD1. Germline CDR1 LGHNT, CDR2 FRNRAP. Losses at the gene ends were 5 bases for V and 4 bases for J; bases not matched to a gene: 8. The CDR3 has 15 residues. The CDR3 loop reads CASGIGTGSPYGYTF. CDR3 sequence (DNA): TGTGCTAGTGGTATCGGGACAGGGAGTCCCTATGGCTACACCTTC. Filled out from reference TRBV12-5 and TRBJ1-2, the complete variable domain reads DARVTQTPRHKVTEMGQEVTMRCQPILGHNTVFWYRQTMMQGLELLAYFRNRAPLDDSGMPKDRFSAEMPDATLATLKIQPSEPRDSAVYFCASGIGTGSPYGYTFGSGTRLTVV.

This clone was seen a few times. CDR3 nucleotides: TGTGCCACCAGCAGGGAAGGGGGATTCAATCAGCCCCAGCATTTT. It codes for CATSREGGFNQPQHF. The V and J genes are TRBV15 and TRBJ1-5, with D perhaps matching TRBD1 (6 bases). The germline CDR1 and CDR2 sequences are LNHNV and YYDKDF (reference sequence). The CDR3 has 15 residues. Trimming took off 3 bases at V and 3 bases at J, with 12 bases between the two ends. Complete variable domain (other parts from reference TRBV15 and TRBJ1-5): DAMVIQNPRYQVTQFGKPVTLSCSQTLNHNVMYWYQQKSSQAPKLLFHYYDKDFNNEADTPDNFQSRRPNTSFCFLDIRSPGLGDTAMYLCATSREGGFNQPQHFGDGTRLSIL.

The chain couples TRBV10-2 to TRBJ2-2; 7 positions match TRBD1. There are 15 residues in the CDR3. Germline CDR1 WSHSY, CDR2 SAAADI. Losses at the gene ends were 3 bases for V and 2 bases for J; bases not matched to a gene: 3. This CDR3 reads CASSDEGANTGELFF. As DNA, the CDR3 is TGCGCCAGCAGTGATGAGGGGGCCAACACCGGGGAGCTGTTTTTT.

The V and J genes are TRBV10-1 and TRBJ1-5, with a tentative D call TRBD1 (5 bases). CDR3 length: 13 residues. Between the trimmed V and J ends, which lost 3 bases and 7 bases, there was a span of 10 bases. Germline V gives CDR1 WNHNN, CDR2 SYGVQD (reference sequence). The CDR3 here is CASSDTQGQPQHF. DNA for the CDR3: TGCGCCAGCAGTGATACTCAGGGCCAGCCCCAGCATTTT.

The chain recombines TRBV28 with TRBJ1-1, with no clear D. Germline CDR1 is MDHEN and CDR2 is SYDVKM. This CDR3 is 14 amino acids long. CDR3 bases: TGTGGGGCTAAGACAATGGTACGGGGCACTGAAGCTTTCTTT. Translation: CGAKTMVRGTEAFF.

The chain uses TRBV2 and TRBJ2-7, with 7 bases lining up with TRBD1. The V and J ends lost 9 bases and 3 bases, in that order; junction bases with no gene match: 8. This CDR3 comprises 13 residues. Per the germline V gene, CDR1 is SNHLY and CDR2 is FYNNEI. DNA of the CDR3: TGTGCCAGATCAGGGGGACCCTACTACGAGCAGTACTTC. Amino acid sequence: CARSGGPYYEQYF.

The rearrangement joins TRBV5-1 to TRBJ1-4; TRBD1 matches 7 bases. Germline V CDR1 and CDR2: SGHRS, YFSETQ. Germline trimming cut 1 base from V and 6 bases from J; bases unmatched to any gene: 6. CDR3 length: 15 amino acids. CDR3 sequence (DNA): TGCGCCAGCAGCTTGTCGACTACAGGGGATGAAAAACTGTTTTTT. Translating it yields CASSLSTTGDEKLFF.

The gene calls are TRBV20-1 and TRBJ1-1; 8 bases agree with TRBD1. After removal of 5 bases from V and 10 bases from J, the junction contained 6 bases not matched to a gene. The CDR3 has 11 residues. Germline CDR1 and CDR2: DFQATT and SNEGSKA (reference sequence). The CDR3 spells CSAATGVGAFF. The CDR3 nucleotides are TGCAGTGCTGCGACAGGGGTGGGAGCTTTCTTT.

This chain connects TRBV9 to TRBJ2-3; 13 bases line up with TRBD2. The J segment lost 5 bases and the V segment lost 0 bases, leaving 3 bases of the junction unmatched. The CDR3 loop spans 16 amino acids. The germline gives CDR1 SGDLS, CDR2 YYNGEE. CDR3 loop: CASSVGGLAGKDTQYF. Here the CDR3 DNA reads TGTGCCAGCAGCGTAGGGGGACTAGCGGGAAAAGATACGCAGTATTTT.